The rows below give T cell receptor beta chains drawn from one sample of a study of cytomegalovirus exposure and HLA in healthy donors. Profiling relied on immunoSEQ multiplex PCR, and the TCRdb table lists in-frame clones only, not all of them. Of some 130,000 clones listed, 73% were seen once; the top ten hold 1% to 1.5%. Sequencing used PBMCs. These receptors came from a woman aged 40 to 50 in good health and CMV-seronegative. CDR3s include the opening cysteine and the closing phenylalanine or tryptophan. D genes are given only for firm matches. Expanded clones get a size class; other rows say once, few or many, or leave the size out.

abundance	v_gene	d_gene	j_gene	CDR3aa	CDR3nt
-	TRBV10-3	TRBD1	TRBJ1-1	CAISGQALMNTEAFF	TGTGCCATCAGCGGACAGGCCCTTATGAACACTGAAGCTTTCTTT
-	TRBV5-6	-	TRBJ2-1	CASSLGLANEQFF	TGTGCCAGCAGCTTGGGTCTAGCTAATGAGCAGTTCTTC
-	TRBV28	-	TRBJ1-2	CASSLTAQNNYGYTF	TGTGCCAGCAGTTTAACCGCACAGAACAACTATGGCTACACCTTC
few	TRBV10-1	-	TRBJ2-1	CASSLGGGLRNEQFF	TGCGCCAGCAGCCTTGGGGGGGGCCTACGTAATGAGCAGTTCTTC
-	TRBV2	TRBD2	TRBJ2-2	CASSRGRGSNTGELFF	TGTGCCAGCAGTAGAGGGAGGGGCTCGAACACCGGGGAGCTGTTTTTT
-	TRBV6-1	TRBD1	TRBJ2-7	CASSLRTGPTYEQYF	TGTGCCAGCAGTCTACGGACAGGACCCACCTACGAGCAGTACTTC
-	TRBV28	TRBD1	TRBJ1-1	CASRHTGEPPADTEAFF	TGTGCCAGCAGGCATACAGGGGAACCGCCGGCGGACACTGAAGCTTTCTTT
-	TRBV28	-	TRBJ2-1	CASSLPLLLQGSNLWGEQFF	TGTGCCAGCAGTTTACCCCTCCTTCTACAGGGATCAAACCTATGGGGTGAGCAGTTCTTC
-	TRBV5-4	TRBD1	TRBJ1-1	CASSLGGQGQNTEAFF	TGTGCCAGCAGCTTGGGGGGACAGGGACAGAACACTGAAGCTTTCTTT
-	TRBV12-5	-	TRBJ2-5	CASGLGQGPQETQYF	TGTGCTAGTGGTTTGGGGCAGGGCCCCCAAGAGACCCAGTACTTC
few	TRBV13	-	TRBJ2-7	CASSFTSYEQYF	TGTGCCAGCAGCTTCACTTCCTACGAGCAGTACTTC
-	TRBV29-1	TRBD1	TRBJ1-1	CSVESTGGTEAFF	TGCAGCGTTGAATCGACAGGGGGAACTGAAGCTTTCTTT
-	TRBV28	TRBD1	TRBJ2-1	CASGGGQGGKNEQFF	TGTGCCAGCGGTGGGGGACAGGGAGGGAAAAATGAGCAGTTCTTC
-	TRBV2	-	TRBJ1-1	CASSEEANTEAFF	TGTGCCAGCAGTGAAGAAGCGAACACTGAAGCTTTCTTT
-	TRBV19	-	TRBJ1-2	CASSIGGNYGYTF	TGTGCCAGTAGCATCGGGGGTAACTATGGCTACACCTTC
-	TRBV9	-	TRBJ1-5	CASSVGPLLNQPQHF	TGTGCCAGCAGCGTTGGCCCACTACTAAATCAGCCCCAGCATTTT
-	TRBV4-1	-	TRBJ1-2	CASSQVLSEGNGYTF	TGCGCCAGCAGCCAAGTTCTCTCGGAGGGGAATGGCTACACCTTC
-	TRBV2	-	TRBJ2-2	CASSEQATGELFF	TGTGCCAGCAGTGAACAGGCCACCGGGGAGCTGTTTTTT
-	TRBV28	-	TRBJ2-3	CASNPRSRGLDTQYF	TGTGCCAGCAACCCCAGGTCCAGGGGTCTGGATACGCAGTATTTT
-	TRBV5-8	-	TRBJ1-4	CASSLGGGREILFF	TGTGCCAGCAGCTTGGGCGGGGGAAGGGAGATACTGTTTTTT
-	TRBV10-3	TRBD1	TRBJ1-2	CAISEPSEGANYGYTF	TGTGCCATCAGTGAGCCGTCGGAGGGGGCAAACTATGGCTACACCTTC
-	TRBV14	-	TRBJ1-3	CASSLGRGAYSGNTIYF	TGTGCCAGCAGCCTCGGTCGGGGGGCCTACTCTGGAAACACCATATATTTT
few	TRBV6-1	TRBD1	TRBJ1-6	CASSALMGQGPGSPLHF	TGTGCCAGCAGTGCATTGATGGGACAGGGTCCTGGATCACCCCTCCACTTT
-	TRBV4-1	TRBD2	TRBJ2-1	CASSQWTSGDYNEQFF	TGCGCCAGCAGCCAATGGACTAGCGGGGACTACAATGAGCAGTTCTTC
-	TRBV19	-	TRBJ1-6	CASSMDKNSPLHF	TGTGCCAGTAGTATGGACAAAAATTCACCCCTCCACTTT
-	TRBV5-1	-	TRBJ1-5	CASSAAGAYSNQPQHF	TGCGCCAGCAGCGCCGCGGGGGCCTATAGCAATCAGCCCCAGCATTTT
-	TRBV10-3	-	TRBJ2-5	CAISYREQETQYF	TGTGCCATCAGTTACAGGGAGCAAGAGACCCAGTACTTC
-	TRBV5-1	-	TRBJ2-7	CASSPPTGGYEQYF	TGCGCCAGCAGTCCGCCTACCGGGGGCTACGAGCAGTACTTC
-	TRBV29-1	TRBD1	TRBJ2-1	CSVSRQGAGGRSLNEQFF	TGCAGCGTATCAAGACAGGGGGCAGGGGGTAGGTCCCTCAATGAGCAGTTCTTC
few	TRBV4-2	TRBD1	TRBJ1-6	CASSQALQGAYSPLHF	TGTGCCAGCAGCCAAGCCTTACAGGGGGCTTATTCACCCCTCCACTTT
-	TRBV5-1	-	TRBJ1-3	CASSLDRVAGNTIYF	TGCGCCAGCAGCTTGGACAGGGTAGCTGGAAACACCATATATTTT
-	TRBV28	TRBD2	TRBJ2-1	CASSLLAGDPGEQFF	TGTGCCAGCAGTTTATTAGCGGGGGATCCGGGTGAGCAGTTCTTC
-	TRBV6-6	-	TRBJ1-4	CASSYGGRGNEKLFF	TGTGCCAGCAGTTACGGAGGACGGGGTAATGAAAAACTGTTTTTT
-	TRBV6-5	-	TRBJ1-2	CASSYQVGDYGYTF	TGTGCCAGCAGTTACCAAGTAGGGGACTATGGCTACACCTTC
-	TRBV18	-	TRBJ2-5	CASSLALRDTGIPQYF	TGTGCCAGCTCACTTGCTTTGAGGGACACAGGGATCCCACAGTACTTC
-	TRBV5-4	TRBD1	TRBJ2-2	CASSPRTGNTGELFF	TGTGCCAGCAGCCCCAGGACAGGAAACACCGGGGAGCTGTTTTTT
-	TRBV6-1	-	TRBJ2-1	CASRAGSYNEQFF	TGTGCCAGCAGGGCAGGGTCCTACAATGAGCAGTTCTTC
-	TRBV15	TRBD2	TRBJ2-3	CATSRDGTSGRSSDTQYF	TGTGCCACCAGCAGAGATGGGACTAGCGGGCGCTCGTCAGATACGCAGTATTTT
-	TRBV9	-	TRBJ1-5	CASGENQPQHF	TGTGCCAGCGGGGAGAATCAGCCCCAGCATTTT
-	TRBV7-9	TRBD1	TRBJ1-2	CASSFGTGTYGYTF	TGTGCCAGCAGCTTCGGGACAGGCACATATGGCTACACCTTC
-	TRBV18	-	TRBJ1-1	CASSPRPDMNTEAFF	TGTGCCAGCTCACCAAGGCCAGACATGAACACTGAAGCTTTCTTT
-	TRBV12-5	-	TRBJ2-5	CASGLAGEETQYF	TGTGCTAGTGGTTTGGCAGGGGAAGAGACCCAGTACTTC
-	TRBV5-5	-	TRBJ2-5	CASSLGHGSQKIQETQYF	TGTGCCAGCAGCTTGGGACACGGATCTCAGAAAATACAAGAGACCCAGTACTTC
-	TRBV5-6	TRBD1	TRBJ1-5	CASSDQGGRSNQPQHF	TGTGCCAGCAGCGACCAGGGGGGACGGAGCAATCAGCCCCAGCATTTT
-	TRBV27	TRBD1	TRBJ2-7	CASSFQGDHYEQYF	TGTGCCAGCAGTTTTCAGGGGGACCACTACGAGCAGTACTTC
few	TRBV4-1	-	TRBJ1-1	CASSQVPDMNTEAFF	TGCGCCAGCAGCCAAGTTCCAGACATGAACACTGAAGCTTTCTTT
-	TRBV15	-	TRBJ2-3	CATSRELVGTDTQYF	TGTGCCACCAGCAGAGAACTAGTAGGCACAGATACGCAGTATTTT
-	TRBV4-1	-	TRBJ2-5	CASSQDGTRQETQYF	TGCGCCAGCAGCCAAGATGGGACACGACAAGAGACCCAGTACTTC
-	TRBV4-1	-	TRBJ1-5	CASSQLGTDYSNQPQHF	TGCGCCAGCAGCCAACTCGGGACGGACTATAGCAATCAGCCCCAGCATTTT
once	TRBV29-1	TRBD1	TRBJ2-2	CSATQGAGGTGELFF	TGCAGCGCAACGCAGGGGGCAGGGGGCACCGGGGAGCTGTTTTTT